The T cell receptor (beta chain) described here comes from a study of neurological immune-mediated disorders. Study results and limitations: Subjects shared no identical expanded-clone CDR3 amino acid sequences, suggesting private TCR-beta repertoires in all groups. One related-CDR3 cluster, which may be a signature, held the repertoires of 18 of 34 multiple sclerosis patients after phylogenetic grouping.

The sorted-subset TCR libraries were prepared using 850,000 to 1,000,000 CD4+ or CD8+ T cells as the starting material. With 10-nucleotide random UMIs included, cDNA was synthesized by 5'RACE. TCRdb itself ran the 5' RACE reads through MiXCR, one entry per CDR3 protein. The sample holds roughly 48,000 distinct CDR3 sequences; 5.8% are singletons and the top ten take approximately 1.5%. This clonotype was detected many times. What it recognizes is unknown. Sequenced sample: CD4+ T cells from blood. The TCR originated in a woman aged 18-29 years with multiple sclerosis.

The CDR3 coding sequence is TGTGCCAGCAGCGTAAAGCAGGGTGTCAATTCACCCCTCCACTTT. Translating it yields CASSVKQGVNSPLHF. V gene TRBV9 combines with J gene TRBJ1-6; D is possibly TRBD1 (5 bases). V lost 1 base to trimming and J lost 7 bases, with 12 bases between them. The germline V gene has CDR1 SGDLS and CDR2 YYNGEE. This CDR3 contains 15 residues.